The 16 T cell receptor beta chains reported below all come from one sample, sequenced in a study of T-cell reconstitution after alpha-beta-depleted transplantation in children (dated by TCRdb to the mid-2010s). The method behind the library was PCR. TCRdb records Illumina HiSeq 2500 as the sequencer. TCR library preparation used molecular barcoding, with unique molecular identifiers applied to normalize quantification of the TCRbeta repertoire. TCRdb reanalyzed the raw reads on its own, using fastp at Q25 for trimming and MiXCR for clone calling, and kept in-frame beta chains. Each record represents a unique CDR3 protein, reported with the most common genes and DNA among its rows. The sample includes about 640,000 distinct CDR3 sequences, with approximately 16% observed a single time. 1.1% of the sample lies in the top ten. Material: PBMCs from the stem cell graft donor, obtained from the stem cell graft. These receptors all stem from a human donor who donated a stem cell graft to a child with acute myeloid leukemia.

This clonotype showed up many times. The V call is TRBV6-1, the J call TRBJ2-7; no clear D gene. Trimming removed 0 bases from V and 6 bases from J, with 9 bases in between. The CDR3 contains 13 residues. The germline V gene encodes CDR1 MNHNS and CDR2 SASEGT. CDR3 protein: CASSEAWAAEQYV. The CDR3 bases are TGTGCCAGCAGTGAAGCCTGGGCTGCCGAGCAGTACGTC.

The table lists this clonotype with many counts. The chain is built from TRBV5-6 and TRBJ2-5; 11 nucleotides agree with TRBD2. In germline, CDR1 is SGHDT, CDR2 YYEEEE. The CDR3 consists of 16 residues. Unmatched junction bases numbered 6, after V lost 1 base and J lost 4 bases. CDR3 nucleotide sequence: TGTGCCAGCAGCTTGATAGCGGGGGGGCCCCTAGAGACCCAGTACTTC. Its protein is CASSLIAGGPLETQYF.

This clonotype was detected once. This sequence joins TRBV6-1 and TRBJ2-7; unclear D gene. CDR3 length: 13 amino acids. V was cut by 1 base and J by 3 bases, with 7 bases left in between. Germline lookup yields CDR1 MNHNS and CDR2 SASEGT. This chain's CDR3 is CASSEGSLYEQYF. DNA for the CDR3: TGTGCCAGCAGTGAAGGTAGCCTCTACGAGCAGTACTTC.

This clonotype was seen a few times. The rearrangement joins TRBV29-1 to TRBJ2-2; D is uncertain. The CDR3 has 11 residues. Trimming removed 4 bases from V and 6 bases from J, with 6 bases in between. Germline assignment: CDR1 SQVTM and CDR2 ANQGSEA. The CDR3 region is CSVAKAGELFF. The CDR3 bases are TGCAGCGTTGCAAAGGCCGGGGAGCTGTTTTTT.

The V gene is TRBV7-9, the J gene TRBJ1-1; a weak D match, TRBD1 (6 bases). This CDR3 spans 15 amino acids. V was trimmed by 4 bases and J by 1 base, leaving 13 bases between them. CDR1 and CDR2 (germline): SEHNR, FQNEAQ (reference sequence). The CDR3 is CASSSWTASNTEAFF. The CDR3 region has the DNA TGTGCCAGCAGCTCGTGGACAGCGTCGAACACTGAAGCTTTCTTT.

The chain uses TRBV6-2 or TRBV6-3 and TRBJ2-5, with a weak D call TRBD1 (5 bases). V was clipped by 6 bases and J by 1 base, with 18 bases between them. The CDR3 has 16 residues. CDR1 is MNHEY, CDR2 SVGEGT, per germline. The CDR3 DNA is TGTGCCAGCAGCGTCAGACAGTCGGGTTTCCAAGAGACCCAGTACTTC. It translates to CASSVRQSGFQETQYF.

This clonotype was picked up many times. The chain is built from TRBV7-2 and TRBJ2-3; no clear D gene. CDR1 is SGHTA, CDR2 FQGNSA, per germline. CDR3 length: 14 amino acids. V shed 0 bases and J shed 5 bases, with 9 bases lying between them. The DNA of the CDR3 is TGTGCCAGCAGCTTAGCGCGCCGAGGAGATACGCAGTATTTT. Translation: CASSLARRGDTQYF.

Points on this clonotype: No conserved phenylalanine or tryptophan ends this CDR3, so it is likely a read error. The V and J genes are TRBV7-9 and TRBJ1-4; no firm D call. The germline V and J ends were trimmed by 4 bases and 8 bases, with 14 bases remaining between them. CDR1 is SEHNR and CDR2 is FQNEAQ in the germline V gene (reference sequence). The CDR3 contains 14 residues. In nucleotides, the CDR3 is TGTGCCAGCAGCTCAGGCCAGGATCAGGAAAAACTGTTTTCT. It yields the protein CASSSGQDQEKLFS.

The rearrangement links TRBV12-3 or TRBV12-4 to TRBJ2-5; no clear D. V dropped 5 bases and J dropped 5 bases, with 15 bases sitting between them. This CDR3 is 14 amino acids long. CDR3 in amino acids: CASSRRASAETQYF. The DNA of the CDR3 is TGTGCCAGCAGTCGTCGGGCCTCCGCCGAGACCCAGTACTTC.

This clonotype was seen repeatedly, ten times or more. The chain recombines TRBV7-2 with TRBJ1-3, with D unclear. The CDR3 covers 12 residues. Germline-derived CDR1 and CDR2 are SGHTA and FQGNSA. With 3 bases removed from V and 7 bases from J, the gap between germline ends came to 7 bases. This CDR3 reads CASSFSDNTIYF. The DNA of the CDR3 is TGTGCCAGCAGCTTTTCCGACAACACCATATATTTT.

The rearrangement uses TRBV6-4 and TRBJ2-3; D remains unclear. Looked up from germline, CDR1 is MRHNA and CDR2 is SNTAGT. There are 16 residues in the CDR3. V was clipped by 6 bases and J by 2 bases, with 18 bases between them. The CDR3 reads CASSNRAGGFTDTQYF. The CDR3 DNA follows: TGTGCCAGCAGCAACCGGGCCGGTGGCTTCACAGATACGCAGTATTTT.

This clonotype was recorded a few times. The chain uses TRBV4-1 and TRBJ2-3, with TRBD2 matching 7 bases. From germline, CDR1 is MGHRA and CDR2 YSYEKL. The CDR3 is 16 amino acids. The trim removed 1 base at V and 2 bases at J, leaving 6 bases unmatched. The CDR3 loop reads CASSQVGRVNTDTQYF. The CDR3 coding sequence is TGCGCCAGCAGCCAAGTAGGGAGGGTTAACACAGATACGCAGTATTTT.

This clonotype was recorded a few times. This rearrangement joins TRBV21-1 to TRBJ2-7; no check of the table's D call, TRBD2, against the DNA was made. TRBV21-1 is a pseudogene locus. The CDR3 spans 16 residues. The CDR3, as DNA: TGTGCCAGCAGCAAAGTGAGGACTTCGACCACCTACGAGCAGTACTTC. Translation: CASSKVRTSTTYEQYF.

A few counts support this clonotype. The genes are TRBV23-1 and TRBJ2-4; D is ambiguous. TRBV23-1 is classed as an ORF, of uncertain function. The CDR3 covers 17 residues. V shed 6 bases and J shed 0 bases, with 18 bases lying between them. Written as DNA, the CDR3 is TGCGCCAGCAGCTCGGTCAGGAAGCGAGTAGCCAAAAACATTCAGTACTTC. It translates to CASSSVRKRVAKNIQYF.

The table lists this clonotype with many counts. This chain uses TRBV20-1 with TRBJ2-7; D possibly corresponds to TRBD2 (5 bases). The ends were cut back, 1 base at V and 2 bases at J, with 12 bases in the middle. This CDR3 contains 14 residues. Germline CDR1 reads DFQATT; CDR2 reads SNEGSKA (reference sequence). The CDR3 loop reads CSARVLAGAYEQYF. CDR3 DNA sequence: TGCAGTGCTAGAGTCCTAGCTGGGGCCTACGAGCAGTACTTC.

The table lists this clonotype with a few counts. The chain combines TRBV5-6 with TRBJ2-6, with D tentatively TRBD2 (5 bases). The CDR3 contains 17 residues. Trimming pared 2 bases from V and 3 bases from J, leaving 15 bases between. Germline V lookup: CDR1 SGHDT, CDR2 YYEEEE. DNA for the CDR3: TGTGCCAGCAGCTTTCCACGACATGCGGGTGGGGCCAACGTCCTGACTTTC. Protein: CASSFPRHAGGANVLTF.